These 19 T cell receptor beta chains originate from one sample sequenced in a study of cytomegalovirus exposure and HLA in healthy donors. PCR employed 60 Vbeta and 13 Jbeta primers. Some clones are missing from TCRdb's copy, which holds only in-frame ones; the method was immunoSEQ multiplex PCR. The sample carries 110,000 to 150,000 clones, around 78% recorded once. Sequences were obtained from PBMCs. Source of these receptors: a young woman in good health and CMV-seropositive.

Only one count was recorded for this clone. The V gene is TRBV19, the J gene TRBJ2-5; 8 bases match TRBD1. V gave up 7 bases and J gave up 4 bases; unmatched junction bases: 5. CDR3 length equals 13 residues. The germline CDR1 and CDR2 sequences are LNHDA and SQIVND (reference sequence). This CDR3 is CASMVGQGETQYF. The DNA for the CDR3 is TGTGCCAGTATGGTTGGACAGGGAGAGACCCAGTACTTC.

The chain is built from TRBV30 and TRBJ1-1, with D unclear. Germline CDR1 and CDR2: GTSNPN and SVGIG (reference sequence). Deletions cut 1 base from V and 3 bases from J, with 12 bases between. The CDR3 has 14 amino acids. In nucleotides, the CDR3 is TGTGCCTGGAGTGGGGCCTTATCGTACACTGAAGCTTTCTTT. It specifies CAWSGALSYTEAFF.

The chain uses TRBV4-1 and TRBJ1-5; unclear D gene. Germline V gene lookup returns CDR1 MGHRA and CDR2 YSYEKL. This CDR3 is 19 amino acids long. V lost 4 bases, J lost 2 bases, and 24 bases lay in between. CDR3 nucleotides: TGCGCCAGCAGCCCCCGGCTATCAACCGGTGGGCAGGGCAATCAGCCCCAGCATTTT. Protein: CASSPRLSTGGQGNQPQHF.

The chain uses TRBV7-5 and TRBJ1-4; TRBD1, the table's D call, was not compared with the DNA. TRBV7-5 is a known pseudogene. The CDR3 is 19 amino acids. The CDR3 DNA follows: TGTGTCAGAAGCCCGGGTGGTTTGCAGGGGGAAAGTTTAACTGAAAAACTGTTTTTT. It codes for CVRSPGGLQGESLTEKLFF.

This chain joins TRBV4-2 and TRBJ1-2; D perhaps matches TRBD1 (6 bases). The V end was cut by 0 bases, the J end by 8 bases, with 19 bases between. In germline, CDR1 is LGHNA, CDR2 YNFKEQ. The CDR3 runs to 16 residues. The CDR3 region is CASSQDLAGASYGYTF. CDR3 coding DNA: TGTGCCAGCAGCCAAGATCTGGCAGGGGCATCATACGGCTACACCTTC.

The V and J genes are TRBV2 and TRBJ2-2; 11 nucleotides match TRBD2. CDR1 and CDR2 from the germline V gene are SNHLY and FYNNEI. Losses at the gene ends were 5 bases for V and 1 base for J; bases not matched to a gene: 3. The CDR3 is 16 residues long. CDR3 sequence reads: CASSRGLAGNTGELFF. In DNA form, the CDR3 reads TGTGCCAGCAGTCGAGGACTAGCGGGGAACACCGGGGAGCTGTTTTTT.

This sequence joins TRBV11-2 and TRBJ2-2; D remains unclear. The V gene lost 5 bases and the J gene lost 1 base, with 8 bases spanning the gap. This CDR3 is 14 amino acids long. The germline V gene has CDR1 SGHAT and CDR2 FQNNGV. The CDR3 region has the DNA TGTGCCAGCAGCATACAATTGAACACCGGGGAGCTGTTTTTT. Translating it yields CASSIQLNTGELFF.

This clone was recorded a few times. CDR3 in amino acids: CASSLGTGASNQPQHF. The CDR3, as DNA: TGTGCCAGCAGCTTAGGGACAGGGGCGAGCAATCAGCCCCAGCATTTT. V gene TRBV7-2 combines with J gene TRBJ1-5; 9 nucleotides align to TRBD1. Trimming took 1 base from V and 1 from J; bases not matched to a gene: 2. CDR3 size: 16 residues. Germline CDR1 SGHTA, CDR2 FQGNSA.

The chain combines TRBV27 with TRBJ2-7, with TRBD1 as a possible D gene (6 bases). The germline V gene has CDR1 MNHEY and CDR2 SMNVEV (reference sequence). V was cut by 7 bases and J by 0 bases, with 13 bases left in between. This CDR3 has 14 residues. Here the CDR3 reads CASTPGVSSYEQYF. Here the CDR3 DNA reads TGTGCCAGCACCCCAGGGGTTAGCTCCTACGAGCAGTACTTC.

This clone turned up a few times. This CDR3 is also generated by other DNA sequences in the sample. The chain links TRBV27 to TRBJ1-5; D is uncertain. CDR3 length equals 13 residues. Germline values: CDR1 MNHEY, CDR2 SMNVEV (reference sequence). V was clipped by 3 bases and J by 2 bases, with 5 bases between them. In DNA form, the CDR3 reads TGTGCCAGCAGTTTGAGGGGCAATCAGCCCCAGCATTTT. This encodes CASSLRGNQPQHF.

The V call is TRBV5-1, the J call TRBJ2-2; 11 bases map to TRBD2. The germline V gene has CDR1 SGHRS and CDR2 YFSETQ. Trimming removed 4 bases from V and 3 bases from J; junction bases left unmatched: 2. The CDR3 is made up of 15 amino acids. The CDR3 loop is CASSKLAGDTGELFF. The CDR3 nucleotides read TGCGCCAGCAGCAAACTAGCGGGGGACACCGGGGAGCTGTTTTTT.

As for this clone: The sample has other DNA sequences that encode this CDR3 too. The chain employs TRBV9 and TRBJ2-7; D unclear. V was clipped by 0 bases and J by 1 base, with 8 bases between them. This CDR3 has 14 residues. CDR1 and CDR2 (germline): SGDLS, YYNGEE. CDR3 sequence: CASSVGGSSYEQYF. The CDR3, as DNA: TGTGCCAGCAGCGTAGGTGGCAGTTCCTACGAGCAGTACTTC.

Turning to this clone: The junction and the germline gene differ at one end; a read error may be behind it. The CDR3 protein is CASSGGGQSKVQVF. Here the CDR3 DNA reads TGTGCCAGCAGCGGGGGGGGCCAGAGCAAGGTTCAGGTCTTT. The genes are TRBV7-2 and TRBJ1-1, with D possibly being TRBD1 (6 bases). Germline CDR1 reads SGHTA; CDR2 reads FQGNSA. The CDR3 spans 14 residues. Combining the CDR3 with reference TRBV7-2 and TRBJ1-1 gives the whole variable domain GAGVSQSPSNKVTEKGKDVELRCDPISGHTALYWYRQSLGQGLEFLIYFQGNSAPDKSGLPSDRFSAERTGGSVSTLTIQRTQQEDSAVYLCASSGGGQSKVQVFGQGTRLTVV.

This chain links TRBV5-8 with TRBJ2-3, with 7 bases identical to TRBD1. Germline values: CDR1 SGHTS, CDR2 YDEGEE. The ends lost 3 bases at V and 0 bases at J; junction bases unmatched: 4. This CDR3 is built from 15 residues. The CDR3 nucleotides read TGTGCCAGCAGCTCCACAGGGGCAAGCACAGATACGCAGTATTTT. It specifies CASSSTGASTDTQYF.

This clone was seen a few times. The chain couples TRBV5-1 to TRBJ1-1, with 9 bases matching TRBD1. The CDR3 runs 21 residues. In germline, CDR1 is SGHRS, CDR2 YFSETQ. The V segment lost 0 bases and the J segment 4 bases; nucleotides outside the gene matches: 22. CDR3 sequence (DNA): TGCGCCAGCAGCTTGGGGGACAGGGACGGGGGTCGGCGGGAAAACTCCACTGAAGCTTTCTTT. It codes for CASSLGDRDGGRRENSTEAFF.

The rearrangement uses TRBV7-2 and TRBJ2-7; D not resolved. V was clipped by 2 bases and J by 3 bases, with 11 bases between them. This CDR3 contains 14 residues. Germline CDR1 reads SGHTA; CDR2 reads FQGNSA. CDR3 sequence reads: CASSLSWADYEQYF. In DNA, the CDR3 is TGTGCCAGCAGCTTAAGTTGGGCAGACTACGAGCAGTACTTC.

The genes are TRBV5-4 and TRBJ1-1; 7 nucleotides align to TRBD1. Germline assignment: CDR1 SGHNT and CDR2 YYREEE (reference sequence). There are 12 residues in the CDR3. J lost 8 bases, V lost 2 bases, and 3 bases had no gene match. The CDR3 nucleotides are TGTGCCAGCAGCTTACTGGGACAGGAAGCTTTCTTT. It codes for CASSLLGQEAFF.

The chain combines TRBV19 with TRBJ1-1; 8 bases fit TRBD1. The germline gives CDR1 LNHDA, CDR2 SQIVND (reference sequence). The CDR3 covers 13 residues. The J segment lost 5 bases and the V segment lost 6 bases, leaving 5 bases of the junction unmatched. The DNA for the CDR3 is TGTGCCAGTAGGCCACAGGGGGTAACTGAAGCTTTCTTT. Protein product: CASRPQGVTEAFF. The entire variable domain, with the rest obtained from reference TRBV19 and TRBJ1-1, is as follows: DGGITQSPKYLFRKEGQNVTLSCEQNLNHDAMYWYRQDPGQGLRLIYYSQIVNDFQKGDIAEGYSVSREKKESFPLTVTSAQKNPTAFYLCASRPQGVTEAFFGQGTRLTVV.

There are a few counts of this clone. V is TRBV2 and J is TRBJ1-1; D perhaps matches TRBD1 (6 bases). CDR3 size: 11 residues. The V end was cut by 3 bases, the J end by 11 bases, with 10 bases between. Germline CDR1 and CDR2: SNHLY and FYNNEI. The CDR3 region has the DNA TGTGCCAGCAGTGAGGGGGGGGCGGCTTTCTTT. It specifies CASSEGGAAFF.